Shown below are 11 T cell receptor beta chains from a single sample sequenced in a study of T cells after yellow fever vaccination. TCRdb analysed the 5' RACE reads with MiXCR anew, one entry per CDR3 protein. The sample has about 240,000 distinct CDR3 sequences; 6.9% are singletons. This specimen was CD4+ T cells sorted from PBMCs, taken 15 days after the yellow fever booster vaccination. These receptors were collected from a man aged 25 to 40 who received the YFV17D yellow fever vaccine.

The genes are TRBV5-1 and TRBJ2-7, with TRBD1 matching 8 bases. The trim removed 4 bases at V and 5 bases at J, leaving 8 bases unmatched. CDR3 size: 14 residues. CDR1 is SGHRS, CDR2 YFSETQ, per germline. The CDR3 bases are TGCGCCAGCAGCCTGGGACAGGTGGCCAACGAGCAGTACTTC. This encodes CASSLGQVANEQYF.

The chain joins TRBV7-2 to TRBJ1-5, with TRBD1 as a possible D gene (6 bases). CDR3 length equals 14 residues. The V gene lost 1 base and the J gene lost 5 bases, with 9 bases spanning the gap. CDR1 is SGHTA and CDR2 is FQGNSA in the germline V gene. CDR3 in amino acids: CASSLDAGDQPQHF. The CDR3 DNA sequence: TGTGCCAGCAGCTTAGATGCAGGGGATCAGCCCCAGCATTTT.

This clonotype turned up a few times. J is TRBJ2-7 and V is TRBV29-1; a possible D gene is TRBD1 (6 bases). Trimming shortened V by 5 bases and J by 0 bases, and 23 bases separated the two germline ends. CDR1 and CDR2 from the germline V gene are SQVTM and ANQGSEA. CDR3 length: 17 amino acids. CDR3 nucleotides: TGCAGCGTTCGCCAGGGGCAAAGAGGGTCGAGCTCCTACGAGCAGTACTTC. Amino acids: CSVRQGQRGSSSYEQYF.

The chain is built from TRBV12-3 or TRBV12-4 and TRBJ2-5; possible D gene TRBD1, 6 bases. This CDR3 region has 15 residues. Trimming removed 6 bases from V and 4 bases from J, with 18 bases in between. The CDR3 loop is CASRLTGNQRETQYF. The CDR3 bases are TGTGCCAGCAGACTCACAGGGAATCAGCGAGAGACCCAGTACTTC.

The chain uses TRBV7-2 and TRBJ2-7; 8 bases are shared with TRBD2. V shed 0 bases, J shed 3 bases, and the junction held 4 bases outside the gene matches. From germline, CDR1 is SGHTA and CDR2 FQGNSA. The CDR3 has 15 residues. CDR3 DNA: TGTGCCAGCAGCTTAGCGGGGACTAGGGGCTACGAGCAGTACTTC. Protein: CASSLAGTRGYEQYF. The whole variable domain, remainder taken from reference TRBV7-2 and TRBJ2-7, is GAGVSQSPSNKVTEKGKDVELRCDPISGHTALYWYRQSLGQGLEFLIYFQGNSAPDKSGLPSDRFSAERTGGSVSTLTIQRTQQEDSAVYLCASSLAGTRGYEQYFGPGTRLTVT.

This clonotype was seen a few times. This chain connects TRBV29-1 to TRBJ2-7; 8 nucleotides match TRBD1. J was trimmed by 1 base and V by 7 bases; bases with no gene match: 15. The germline gives CDR1 SQVTM, CDR2 ANQGSEA. This CDR3 has 16 amino acids. DNA of the CDR3: TGCAGCGCCGAGCCCCCGGGACAGGTCAGTTCCTACGAGCAGTACTTC. It is translated as CSAEPPGQVSSYEQYF.

The chain couples TRBV18 to TRBJ2-3; the D gene is possibly TRBD2 (5 bases). Germline assignment: CDR1 KGHSH and CDR2 LQKENI. V gave up 2 bases and J gave up 5 bases, with 11 bases separating them. CDR3 length equals 14 residues. For the CDR3, the DNA is TGTGCCAGCTCACCAATTAAACGGGGAGATACGCAGTATTTT. This encodes CASSPIKRGDTQYF.

This clonotype was observed a few times. The V call is TRBV7-6, the J call TRBJ2-5; D is perhaps TRBD2 (6 bases). CDR1 and CDR2 from the germline V gene are SGHVS and FNYEAQ. Trimming took off 1 base at V and 2 bases at J, with 11 bases between the two ends. The CDR3 contains 15 residues. CDR3 residues: CASSLGLARQETQYF. The CDR3 DNA sequence: TGTGCCAGCAGCTTAGGGCTAGCGAGACAAGAGACCCAGTACTTC. The entire variable domain, with the rest obtained from reference TRBV7-6 and TRBJ2-5, is as follows: GAGVSQSPRYKVTKRGQDVALRCDPISGHVSLYWYRQALGQGPEFLTYFNYEAQQDKSGLPNDRFSAERPEGSISTLTIQRTEQRDSAMYRCASSLGLARQETQYFGPGTRLLVL.

This clonotype showed up just a few times. The chain recombines TRBV29-1 with TRBJ1-3, with D uncertain. This CDR3 region has 11 residues. Trimming took 5 bases from V and 7 from J, leaving 9 bases between them. CDR1 SQVTM and CDR2 ANQGSEA come from the germline V gene. The CDR3 DNA follows: TGCAGCGTTATAACCGGCAACACCATATATTTT. Protein product: CSVITGNTIYF.

This clonotype was seen at least ten times. The chain has TRBV6-5 and TRBJ2-7; 8 nucleotides agree with TRBD2. This CDR3 region has 16 residues. With V trimmed by 2 bases and J by 0 bases, 6 bases remained unmatched. CDR1 and CDR2 from the germline V gene are MNHEY and SVGAGI. The CDR3 here is CASSYPSGTSSYEQYF. As DNA, the CDR3 is TGTGCCAGCAGTTACCCTTCCGGGACTAGCTCCTACGAGCAGTACTTC.

J is TRBJ2-5 and V is TRBV7-9; D remains unclear. The V gene lost 5 bases and the J gene lost 5 bases, with 12 bases spanning the gap. This CDR3 is built from 13 residues. Per germline, CDR1 SEHNR and CDR2 FQNEAQ (reference sequence). The CDR3 region is CASSITRRETQYF. In nucleotides, the CDR3 is TGTGCCAGCAGCATCACGCGCCGGGAGACCCAGTACTTC.